The 30 T cell receptor beta chains reported below all come from one sample, sequenced in a study of blood T cells in healthy people across ages. A second about 7 to 11 cycle PCR used barcoded and J-beta primers. TCRdb independently ran MiXCR on the 5' RACE reads; one entry per CDR3 protein. The data hold about 830,000 distinct CDR3 sequences, with nearly 60% observed a single time. Material: blood. These receptors all come from a man younger than 45 in good health.

V gene TRBV29-1 combines with J gene TRBJ1-6; D unclear. V was pared by 6 bases and J by 7 bases, with 13 bases between. Germline CDR1 and CDR2: SQVTM and ANQGSEA. The CDR3 length is 13 residues. The DNA of the CDR3 is TGCAGCGTCGAGGACGGATGGAATTCACCCCTCCACTTT. Translated: CSVEDGWNSPLHF.

This clonotype was picked up a small number of times. For the CDR3, the DNA is TGTGCCAGCAGCTCCCCTAGCGGGGGACTCGGACGAAATGAGCAGTTCTTC. It translates to CASSSPSGGLGRNEQFF. The chain links TRBV7-2 to TRBJ2-1; 10 bases are shared with TRBD2. The ends lost 4 bases at V and 7 bases at J; junction bases unmatched: 13. The CDR3 runs 17 residues. Germline V gives CDR1 SGHTA, CDR2 FQGNSA.

This clonotype has a count of ten or more. The rearrangement links TRBV7-2 to TRBJ1-2; 9 bases are shared with TRBD1. The CDR3 sequence is 15 residues long. Losses at the gene ends were 5 bases for V and 8 bases for J; bases not matched to a gene: 12. Germline V lookup: CDR1 SGHTA, CDR2 FQGNSA. The CDR3 DNA follows: TGTGCCAGCAGCAGGCCGGGGACAGGGTCTGAGGGCTACACCTTC. The encoded protein is CASSRPGTGSEGYTF.

The chain uses TRBV3-1 and TRBJ2-7, with unresolved D. The CDR3 consists of 13 residues. Trimming cost V 2 bases and J 2 bases, with 7 bases left between them. Germline V gene lookup returns CDR1 LGHDT and CDR2 YNNKEL (reference sequence). The CDR3 DNA reads as TGTGCCAGCAGCCAATCCTTTGCCTACGAGCAGTACTTC. Translating gives CASSQSFAYEQYF.

The chain carries TRBV2 and TRBJ2-5; D may be TRBD2 (6 bases). Germline V gene sequence: CDR1 SNHLY, CDR2 FYNNEI. V lost 6 bases and J 11 bases, leaving 19 bases between the germline ends. CDR3 length: 13 residues. The CDR3 DNA follows: TGTGCCAGCAGGTCCCGGGGACTCAATGAGCAGTACTTC. This codes for CASRSRGLNEQYF.

There are a few counts of this clonotype. The chain combines TRBV12-3 or TRBV12-4 with TRBJ2-7; TRBD2 is a possible D gene (6 bases). Trimming shortened V by 3 bases and J by 2 bases, and 11 bases separated the two germline ends. The length of the CDR3 is 14 residues. In DNA form, the CDR3 reads TGTGCCAGCAGTTTGAGTGCGGGGACCTACGAGCAGTACTTC. Residues: CASSLSAGTYEQYF.

V gene TRBV6-6 combines with J gene TRBJ2-5; D may be TRBD1 (5 bases). TRBJ2-7 matches the DNA end more closely, so the J call is doubtful. The CDR3 is 13 amino acids. Germline V gene sequence: CDR1 MNHNY, CDR2 SVGAGI (reference sequence). The CDR3 DNA reads as TGTGCCAGCAAAGGCGACAGATCCTACGAGCAGTACTTC. This translates into CASKGDRSYEQYF.

V usage is TRBV4-3 and J usage is TRBJ1-2; D unclear. The CDR3 spans 15 residues. Between the trimmed V and J ends, which lost 0 bases and 2 bases, there was a span of 10 bases. The V gene's germline CDR1 is LGHNA and CDR2 YSLEER. The chain's CDR3 is CASSQDKSINYGYTF. As DNA, the CDR3 is TGCGCCAGCAGCCAAGATAAGAGTATCAACTATGGCTACACCTTC.

This clonotype was found a few times. This chain connects TRBV5-1 to TRBJ2-7; 9 bases are shared with TRBD2. J lost 3 bases, V lost 0 bases, and 10 bases had no gene match. Germline V gives CDR1 SGHRS, CDR2 YFSETQ. The CDR3 consists of 17 residues. CDR3 region: CASSLGRPGTSIYEQYF. The CDR3 DNA reads TGCGCCAGCAGCTTGGGACGTCCCGGGACTAGCATCTACGAGCAGTACTTC. Full variable domain (outside the CDR3, taken from reference TRBV5-1 and TRBJ2-7): KAGVTQTPRYLIKTRGQQVTLSCSPISGHRSVSWYQQTPGQGLQFLFEYFSETQRNKGNFPGRFSGRQFSNSRSEMNVSTLELGDSALYLCASSLGRPGTSIYEQYFGPGTRLTVT.

The genes are TRBV5-6 and TRBJ2-1, with D tentatively TRBD1 (8 bases). Trimming shortened V by 7 bases and J by 11 bases, and 19 bases separated the two germline ends. Germline V gene lookup returns CDR1 SGHDT and CDR2 YYEEEE. CDR3 length equals 13 residues. CDR3 amino acids: CASGGDRQWKQFF. CDR3 DNA sequence: TGTGCCAGCGGGGGGGACAGGCAATGGAAGCAGTTCTTC. Complete variable domain (other parts from reference TRBV5-6 and TRBJ2-1): DAGVTQSPTHLIKTRGQQVTLRCSPKSGHDTVSWYQQALGQGPQFIFQYYEEEERQRGNFPDRFSGHQFPNYSSELNVNALLLGDSALYLCASGGDRQWKQFFGPGTRLTVL.

V and J are TRBV5-1 and TRBJ2-3, with TRBD2 identical over 7 bases. V gave up 6 bases and J gave up 2 bases; unmatched junction bases: 6. The CDR3 is 14 residues long. Germline lookup yields CDR1 SGHRS and CDR2 YFSETQ. The CDR3 reads CASTSLAATDTQYF. As DNA, the CDR3 is TGCGCCAGCACCTCCCTAGCGGCCACAGATACGCAGTATTTT.

A few counts support this clonotype. This chain links TRBV5-1 with TRBJ2-7; D not resolved. The CDR3 extends over 13 amino acids. Germline CDR1 is SGHRS and CDR2 is YFSETQ. Trimming cost V 4 bases and J 4 bases, with 12 bases left between them. The CDR3 nucleotides are TGCGCCAGCAGCGTTGGCTACGAATACGAGCAGTACTTC. Translation gives CASSVGYEYEQYF.

The table lists this clonotype with a few counts. The chain combines TRBV10-3 with TRBJ1-2; D is perhaps TRBD1 (5 bases). V was shortened by 6 bases and J by 12 bases, with 20 bases between the two germline ends. The CDR3 has 13 residues. Germline V CDR1 and CDR2: ENHRY, SYGVKD. CDR3 residues: CAISATAGLRDTF. CDR3 nucleotides: TGTGCCATCAGCGCCACCGCGGGGCTTCGGGACACCTTC.

The chain uses TRBV7-2 and TRBJ1-2; 7 bases are shared with TRBD1. The CDR3 contains 14 residues. CDR1 and CDR2 (germline): SGHTA, FQGNSA. Unmatched junction bases numbered 5, after V lost 0 bases and J lost 7 bases. This CDR3 is CASSLARDSGGYTF. The CDR3 coding sequence is TGTGCCAGCAGCTTAGCGCGGGACAGCGGTGGCTACACCTTC.

The rearrangement links TRBV7-8 to TRBJ1-2; D call uncertain. The CDR3 spans 15 residues. The germline CDR1 and CDR2 sequences are SGHVS and FQNEAQ. V lost 2 bases to trimming and J lost 5 bases, with 15 bases between them. CDR3: CASSLSYPGGYGYTF. CDR3 DNA: TGTGCCAGCAGCTTATCTTACCCCGGCGGGTATGGCTACACCTTC.

The chain's CDR3 is CSARDLRGTYNEQFF. The DNA for the CDR3 is TGCAGTGCTAGAGATCTGAGGGGAACCTACAATGAGCAGTTCTTC. The J gene is TRBJ2-1, the V gene TRBV20-1, with D possibly being TRBD1 or TRBD2 (5 bases each). CDR1 and CDR2 (germline): DFQATT, SNEGSKA (reference sequence). CDR3 length: 15 residues. Trimming stripped 0 bases from V and 2 bases from J, with 11 bases between.

Only a few counts were recorded for this clonotype. The V and J genes are TRBV12-3 or TRBV12-4 and TRBJ1-1; 7 nucleotides agree with TRBD1. The V gene end was trimmed by 2 bases and the J gene end by 3 bases; junction bases not matched to a gene: 6. This CDR3 has 15 amino acids. The CDR3 DNA follows: TGTGCCAGCAGTTTAACAGGGGTAGGCGACACTGAAGCTTTCTTT. Translation gives CASSLTGVGDTEAFF.

The V call is TRBV9, the J call TRBJ2-3; D is uncertain. The CDR3 is 15 amino acids. Trimming left V 0 bases short and J 4 bases short, with 12 bases between. CDR1 SGDLS and CDR2 YYNGEE come from the germline V gene. The CDR3 coding sequence is TGTGCCAGCAGCGTAGAGGGCGGCACTGCAGATACGCAGTATTTT. It translates to CASSVEGGTADTQYF.

The chain recombines TRBV4-3 with TRBJ2-7, with 12 positions matching TRBD1. V gave up 0 bases and J gave up 2 bases; unmatched junction bases: 8. The CDR3 totals 18 residues. The germline V gene has CDR1 LGHNA and CDR2 YSLEER. DNA for the CDR3: TGCGCCAGCAGCCAAGATTGGGGGACAGGGGGCCTACCCTACGAGCAGTACTTC. This codes for CASSQDWGTGGLPYEQYF.

The chain employs TRBV5-1 and TRBJ2-3; possible D gene TRBD2, 6 bases. The CDR3 is made up of 13 amino acids. The germline CDR1 and CDR2 sequences are SGHRS and YFSETQ. With 10 bases removed from V and 5 bases from J, the gap between germline ends came to 17 bases. CDR3 sequence: CAGSYWGGDTQYF. The CDR3 nucleotides read TGCGCCGGCTCCTATTGGGGAGGAGATACGCAGTATTTT.

As to this clonotype: A read error may account for a junction end that differs from germline. V gene TRBV13 combines with J gene TRBJ2-7; D possibly uses TRBD1 or TRBD2 (5 bases each). Germline-derived CDR1 and CDR2 are PRHDT and FYEKMQ (reference sequence). This CDR3 contains 14 residues. The CDR3 DNA follows: TGTGCCAGCGGCTTAGGGGTCGGTCCGGGGGAGCAGTACTTC. It encodes CASGLGVGPGEQYF.

J is TRBJ2-4 and V is TRBV28; 7 positions agree with TRBD1. Trimming cost V 6 bases and J 4 bases; bases outside gene matches: 9. Per the germline V gene, CDR1 is MDHEN and CDR2 is SYDVKM. The CDR3 is made up of 15 amino acids. CDR3 region: CASSPRQGPKNIQYF. DNA for the CDR3: TGTGCCAGCAGCCCTCGACAGGGCCCAAAAAACATTCAGTACTTC.

The V call is TRBV28, the J call TRBJ2-7; 14 nucleotides match TRBD2. V was clipped by 6 bases and J by 8 bases; unmatched bases: 6. Germline V lookup: CDR1 MDHEN, CDR2 SYDVKM. The CDR3 totals 14 residues. This chain's CDR3 is CASRPGLAGEKQYF. The CDR3 DNA follows: TGTGCCAGCAGACCGGGACTAGCGGGAGAGAAGCAGTACTTC.

The rearrangement joins TRBV6-5 to TRBJ2-3, with 8 nucleotides matching TRBD2. Per germline, CDR1 MNHEY and CDR2 SVGAGI. The ends lost 6 bases at V and 2 bases at J; junction bases unmatched: 7. The CDR3 has 15 amino acids. Here the CDR3 reads CASRTQLAVTDTQYF. As DNA, the CDR3 is TGTGCCAGCAGAACACAACTAGCGGTCACAGATACGCAGTATTTT.

The chain recombines TRBV4-2 with TRBJ1-2, with D hard to call. The germline gives CDR1 LGHNA, CDR2 YNFKEQ. V lost 0 bases and J lost 8, with 10 bases in between. This CDR3 has 13 residues. CDR3 bases: TGTGCCAGCAGCCAAGATCCCACGGGCGGCTACACCTTC. This sequence encodes CASSQDPTGGYTF.

V gene TRBV4-2 combines with J gene TRBJ2-3, with TRBD1 as a possible D gene (6 bases). The germline V and J ends were trimmed by 4 bases and 5 bases, with 7 bases remaining between them. The germline V gene encodes CDR1 LGHNA and CDR2 YNFKEQ. The length of the CDR3 is 12 residues. CDR3: CASSRGQDTQYF. The CDR3 region has the DNA TGTGCCAGCAGCCGGGGGCAAGATACGCAGTATTTT.

This clonotype has a single count. Just one base apart from a much larger clone, this may be a read error. The genes are TRBV6-5 and TRBJ1-1, with TRBD1 matching over 7 bases. The CDR3 runs 12 residues. Germline V lookup: CDR1 MNHEY, CDR2 SVGAGI. The CDR3, as DNA: TGTGCCGGCAGTTCACAGGGGATGTACGCTTTCTTT. Amino acids: CAGSSQGMYAFF.

The chain recombines TRBV4-3 with TRBJ2-7; D assignment may be TRBD1 or TRBD2 (5 bases each). The germline gives CDR1 LGHNA, CDR2 YSLEER. This CDR3 spans 14 amino acids. Trimming took off 1 base at V and 3 bases at J, with 10 bases between the two ends. CDR3 amino acids: CASSQARDGYEQYF. In DNA form, the CDR3 reads TGCGCCAGCAGCCAAGCCCGGGACGGCTACGAGCAGTACTTC.

The genes are TRBV4-2 and TRBJ2-5, with TRBD1 matching 8 bases. The CDR3 spans 16 residues. The V segment lost 0 bases and the J segment 13 bases; nucleotides outside the gene matches: 16. Germline CDR1 reads LGHNA; CDR2 reads YNFKEQ. The CDR3: CASSQDPGQGSVPPYF. The CDR3 coding sequence is TGTGCCAGCAGCCAAGATCCTGGACAGGGTTCTGTTCCCCCGTACTTC.

V gene TRBV20-1 combines with J gene TRBJ2-7; either TRBD1 or TRBD2 may supply D (6 bases each). The CDR3 is 15 amino acids. V gave up 0 bases and J gave up 6 bases, with 18 bases separating them. Germline-derived CDR1 and CDR2 are DFQATT and SNEGSKA (reference sequence). The CDR3 here is CSARDLRGGLIEQYF. Here the CDR3 DNA reads TGCAGTGCTAGAGATCTACGAGGGGGGCTTATCGAGCAGTACTTC.